The present entry profiles one TCR beta chain with its context. The V segment lost 1 base and the J segment 2 bases; nucleotides outside the gene matches: 6. The CDR3 is made up of 17 amino acids. This sample is drawn from a study of blood T cells in healthy people across ages. A second PCR, run for about 6 to 11 cycles, used a sample-barcoded 5' primer plus a J-beta primer mix. Using its own MiXCR run on the 5' RACE reads, TCRdb lists one record per CDR3 protein. The sample consists of about 1.6 million distinct CDR3 sequences, almost 35% of them appearing once. Sequencing was done on a sample of blood. This sequence was found in a woman in her twenties or thirties in good health. This chain connects TRBV12-3 or TRBV12-4 to TRBJ2-5; 11 nucleotides match TRBD2. The CDR3 DNA is TGTGCCAGCAGTTTAGGAACTAGCGGGGGACCGCAAGAGACCCAGTACTTC. Protein sequence: CASSLGTSGGPQETQYF.